Each of the 12 T cell receptor beta chains below was sequenced from the same sample in a study of blood T cell repertoires in COVID-19. Some clones are missing from TCRdb's copy, which holds only in-frame ones; the method was immunoSEQ multiplex PCR. The sample has about 140,000 clones; about 91% are singletons. The sample taken for sequencing was peripheral blood. These receptors were collected from an older woman with acute or convalescent COVID-19.

The chain couples TRBV19 to TRBJ1-2, with TRBD1 as a possible D gene (6 bases). In germline, CDR1 is LNHDA, CDR2 SQIVND (reference sequence). Trimming removed 8 bases from V and 4 bases from J, with 17 bases in between. The CDR3 sequence is 14 residues long. The CDR3 region is CASGDRSLFYGYTF. In nucleotides, the CDR3 is TGTGCCAGTGGAGACAGGAGCCTCTTCTATGGCTACACCTTC.

The chain links TRBV14 to TRBJ1-1; maybe TRBD1 (6 bases). The germline V and J ends were trimmed by 4 bases and 5 bases, with 11 bases remaining between them. CDR1 is SGHDN and CDR2 is FVKESK in the germline V gene. The CDR3 has 13 residues. The DNA of the CDR3 is TGTGCCAGCAGCCGGGACAAAAGTACTGAAGCTTTCTTT. Translating gives CASSRDKSTEAFF.

The chain has TRBV29-1 and TRBJ1-6; unclear D gene. Germline lookup yields CDR1 SQVTM and CDR2 ANQGSEA. This CDR3 region has 13 residues. Trimming shortened V by 4 bases and J by 10 bases, and 14 bases separated the two germline ends. CDR3: CSVAEMEESPLHF. DNA of the CDR3: TGCAGCGTTGCGGAGATGGAGGAGTCACCCCTCCACTTT.

The genes are TRBV7-2 and TRBJ1-2; D is perhaps TRBD1 (5 bases). The germline V gene encodes CDR1 SGHTA and CDR2 FQGNSA. V gave up 1 base and J gave up 6 bases, with 15 bases separating them. The CDR3 totals 15 residues. Written as DNA, the CDR3 is TGTGCCAGCAGCTTAGTCCAGGGCAGGGAGGATGGCTACACCTTC. It specifies CASSLVQGREDGYTF.

This clone was detected a few times. J is TRBJ1-2 and V is TRBV13; 9 positions match TRBD1. CDR1 and CDR2 (germline): PRHDT, FYEKMQ (reference sequence). This CDR3 has 15 amino acids. Unmatched junction bases numbered 7, after V lost 5 bases and J lost 3 bases. CDR3 DNA: TGTGCCAGCAGCCAAAACAGGGGGCTGGACTATGGCTACACCTTC. Amino acid sequence: CASSQNRGLDYGYTF.

The table lists this clone with a few counts. The chain links TRBV5-1 to TRBJ2-2, with 11 bases matching TRBD2. Looked up from germline, CDR1 is SGHRS and CDR2 is YFSETQ. With V trimmed by 4 bases and J by 1 base, 3 bases remained unmatched. The CDR3 length is 16 residues. Here the CDR3 DNA reads TGCGCCAGCAGCCCCGGACTAGCGGGGAACACCGGGGAGCTGTTTTTT. This sequence encodes CASSPGLAGNTGELFF.

The V call is TRBV4-3, the J call TRBJ2-7; TRBD1 aligns across 9 bases. Germline V gene data show CDR1 as LGHNA and CDR2 as YSLEER. Trimming took 0 bases from V and 8 from J; bases not matched to a gene: 8. The CDR3 contains 15 residues. CDR3 coding DNA: TGCGCCAGCAGCCAAGAGATGGGACAGGGTTTCAAGCAGTACTTC. Protein: CASSQEMGQGFKQYF.

The CDR3 loop is CASSPRGGELFF. The CDR3 region has the DNA TGTGCCAGCAGCCCCCGGGGTGGGGAGCTGTTTTTT. The J gene is TRBJ2-2, the V gene TRBV9, with D perhaps matching TRBD2 (5 bases). The germline V gene encodes CDR1 SGDLS and CDR2 YYNGEE. V was clipped by 4 bases and J by 8 bases, with 9 bases between them. The CDR3 contains 12 residues.

This chain connects TRBV7-2 to TRBJ2-5, with TRBD1 as a possible D gene (6 bases). CDR1 SGHTA and CDR2 FQGNSA come from the germline V gene. V lost 4 bases to trimming and J lost 5 bases, with 20 bases between them. The CDR3 runs 16 residues. The chain's CDR3 is CASSSSRAGAWETQYF. CDR3 DNA: TGTGCCAGCAGCTCCAGCAGGGCAGGGGCCTGGGAGACCCAGTACTTC. Together with reference TRBV7-2 and TRBJ2-5, the CDR3 gives the full variable domain: GAGVSQSPSNKVTEKGKDVELRCDPISGHTALYWYRQSLGQGLEFLIYFQGNSAPDKSGLPSDRFSAERTGGSVSTLTIQRTQQEDSAVYLCASSSSRAGAWETQYFGPGTRLLVL.

This clone was picked up a small number of times. V usage is TRBV6-5 and J usage is TRBJ1-4; D not resolved. Germline loops: CDR1 MNHEY, CDR2 SVGAGI. Trimming stripped 6 bases from V and 0 bases from J, with 11 bases between. The CDR3 runs 15 residues. DNA for the CDR3: TGTGCCAGCAGCGACTTATATGCAACTAATGAAAAACTGTTTTTT. Encoded protein: CASSDLYATNEKLFF.

The chain is built from TRBV5-1 and TRBJ2-2; perhaps TRBD1 as D (6 bases). Looked up from germline, CDR1 is SGHRS and CDR2 is YFSETQ. CDR3 length: 17 residues. V was clipped by 0 bases and J by 2 bases, with 14 bases between them. The CDR3 region is CASSLGPEQGNTGELFF. CDR3 DNA: TGCGCCAGCAGCTTGGGGCCTGAACAGGGAAACACCGGGGAGCTGTTTTTT.

In its sample, this clone was seen a few times. The chain links TRBV6-5 to TRBJ1-1; 10 positions match TRBD1. J was trimmed by 4 bases and V by 2 bases; bases with no gene match: 4. Per the germline V gene, CDR1 is MNHEY and CDR2 is SVGAGI. The CDR3 covers 15 residues. CDR3 nucleotide sequence: TGTGCCAGCAGTTACGAGGGGACAGGGGTCACTGAAGCTTTCTTT. It encodes CASSYEGTGVTEAFF.